The 21 T cell receptor beta chains listed next were all sequenced from one sample in a study of STAT5B mutations in CD4+ large granular lymphocyte leukemia. TCRdb keeps only in-frame clones here, not all; method: immunoSEQ multiplex PCR. The sample lists 20,000 or so clones, 60% to 80% occurring once. The sample comprised CD4+ T cells from blood buffy coats. These receptors all come from a human donor in good health.

This clone was detected a few times. J is TRBJ1-1 and V is TRBV27, with D uncertain. Germline V CDR1 and CDR2: MNHEY, SMNVEV (reference sequence). Trimming pared 5 bases from V and 3 bases from J, leaving 13 bases between. This CDR3 contains 14 residues. The CDR3 sequence: CASSRGRADTEAFF. The CDR3 DNA is TGTGCCAGCAGTCGAGGGAGGGCAGACACTGAAGCTTTCTTT.

The chain combines TRBV18 with TRBJ1-4, with D possibly matching TRBD1 (5 bases). CDR1 is KGHSH, CDR2 LQKENI, per germline. Trimming stripped 3 bases from V and 4 bases from J, with 15 bases between. CDR3 length: 16 amino acids. The CDR3 nucleotides are TGTGCCAGCTCACCGGCGACAGTACCCTATAATGAAAAACTGTTTTTT. Translated: CASSPATVPYNEKLFF.

This clone was counted between two and nine times. The chain combines TRBV21-1 with TRBJ2-5; TRBD1 is the table's D call and was not checked against the DNA. TRBV21-1 is deemed a pseudogene. The CDR3 contains 17 residues. The CDR3 is CASSPTQAGALQETQYF. DNA of the CDR3: TGTGCCAGCAGCCCGACGCAAGCAGGGGCCCTCCAAGAGACCCAGTACTTC.

The chain recombines TRBV28 with TRBJ2-5; tentative D call: TRBD1 (6 bases). The J call may be in error: the DNA end matches TRBJ2-7 better. Per germline, CDR1 MDHEN and CDR2 SYDVKM. The CDR3 sequence is 13 residues long. CDR3 sequence reads: CASSLTDSYEQYF. The CDR3 DNA reads TGTGCCAGCAGTTTAACGGACAGCTACGAGCAGTACTTC.

This chain uses TRBV5-1 with TRBJ2-2, with TRBD1 identical over 7 bases. J lost 2 bases, V lost 6 bases, and 7 bases had no gene match. The CDR3 runs 15 residues. Germline V CDR1 and CDR2: SGHRS, YFSETQ. The CDR3 spells CASTPGTANTGELFF. In DNA, the CDR3 is TGCGCCAGCACTCCGGGGACAGCAAACACCGGGGAGCTGTTTTTT.

The chain is built from TRBV28 and TRBJ1-2; D possibly corresponds to TRBD1 (5 bases). The V end was cut by 5 bases, the J end by 4 bases, with 17 bases between. CDR3 length: 15 amino acids. Germline CDR1 reads MDHEN; CDR2 reads SYDVKM. The CDR3 region has the DNA TGTGCCAGCAGTGTTAACGGTCGGGACGGCTATGGCTACACCTTC. Protein product: CASSVNGRDGYGYTF.

This clone showed up just a few times. The CDR3 protein is CASSLTTGANYGYTF. For the CDR3, the DNA is TGCGCCAGCAGCTTAACGACAGGAGCTAACTATGGCTACACCTTC. The gene calls are TRBV5-1 and TRBJ1-2; TRBD1 is a possible D gene (6 bases). Trimming took 2 bases from V and 0 from J, leaving 11 bases between them. Per germline, CDR1 SGHRS and CDR2 YFSETQ. The CDR3 totals 15 residues.

This clone was found a few times. J is TRBJ2-2 and V is TRBV14, with 8 bases lining up with TRBD1. Germline trimming cut 4 bases from V and 7 bases from J; bases unmatched to any gene: 5. Germline assignment: CDR1 SGHDN and CDR2 FVKESK. This CDR3 comprises 14 residues. Written as DNA, the CDR3 is TGTGCCAGCAGCCGCGACAGGGGCGGCGGGGAGCTGTTTTTT. Translation: CASSRDRGGGELFF.

V usage is TRBV7-2 and J usage is TRBJ2-3; TRBD2 matches 11 bases. Trimming at V came to 2 bases and at J to 4 bases, leaving 2 bases not matched to a gene. The CDR3 totals 15 residues. CDR1 and CDR2 (germline): SGHTA, FQGNSA. The CDR3 sequence is CASSLPTSGADTQYF. The CDR3 DNA reads as TGTGCCAGCAGCTTACCGACTAGCGGGGCAGATACGCAGTATTTT.

The chain couples TRBV11-2 to TRBJ1-2, with a weak D call TRBD1 (5 bases). CDR3 size: 13 residues. V was trimmed by 5 bases and J by 9 bases, leaving 16 bases between them. Germline V gene lookup returns CDR1 SGHAT and CDR2 FQNNGV. The CDR3 is CASSQGGPLRYTF. CDR3 sequence (DNA): TGTGCCAGCAGCCAGGGCGGACCGCTTCGCTACACCTTC.

The rearrangement uses TRBV5-5 and TRBJ1-3; D gene ambiguous. The V gene lost 0 bases and the J gene lost 0 bases, with 7 bases spanning the gap. CDR3 size: 15 residues. Germline V gene sequence: CDR1 SGHKS, CDR2 YYEKEE (reference sequence). The CDR3 region is CASSLGPNSGNTIYF. The CDR3 DNA sequence: TGTGCCAGCAGCTTGGGCCCAAACTCTGGAAACACCATATATTTT.

The chain joins TRBV29-1 to TRBJ2-5; TRBD1 or TRBD2 may be the D gene (5 bases each). Trimming took off 2 bases at V and 6 bases at J, with 10 bases between the two ends. The CDR3 runs to 12 residues. CDR1 and CDR2 (germline): SQVTM, ANQGSEA. CDR3 amino acids: CSVEPGLKTQYF. DNA of the CDR3: TGCAGCGTTGAACCGGGGCTGAAGACCCAGTACTTC.

The chain combines TRBV28 with TRBJ2-5; TRBD2 matches 8 bases. The CDR3 runs 17 residues. V was pared by 2 bases and J by 5 bases, with 13 bases of the junction left unmatched. CDR1 and CDR2 (germline): MDHEN, SYDVKM. The chain's CDR3 is CASSLSGSGRGRETQYF. The CDR3 bases are TGTGCCAGCAGTTTAAGTGGATCCGGGAGGGGCCGGGAGACCCAGTACTTC.

The chain has TRBV11-3 and TRBJ2-1, with TRBD2 matching 13 bases. J was trimmed by 2 bases and V by 0 bases; bases with no gene match: 7. The germline gives CDR1 SGHNT, CDR2 YENEEA. The CDR3 totals 19 residues. For the CDR3, the DNA is TGTGCCAGCAGCTTAGATAGGTTTACTAGCGGGAGGGCCTACAATGAGCAGTTCTTC. Protein: CASSLDRFTSGRAYNEQFF.

CDR3 nucleotide sequence: TGTGCCACCAACAGGGGGCAGGATCAGCCCCAGCATTTT. Its protein is CATNRGQDQPQHF. The chain carries TRBV10-3 and TRBJ1-5; 9 nucleotides align to TRBD1. The CDR3 extends over 13 amino acids. V trimming: 10 bases; J trimming: 5 bases; junction bases outside the gene matches: 6. The germline gives CDR1 ENHRY, CDR2 SYGVKD.

V usage is TRBV5-1 and J usage is TRBJ1-2, with D perhaps TRBD1 (6 bases). Germline-derived CDR1 and CDR2 are SGHRS and YFSETQ. The CDR3 sequence is 15 residues long. V lost 0 bases, J lost 6 bases, and 15 bases lay in between. The CDR3 sequence: CASSLVSSGADGYTF. The CDR3 DNA is TGCGCCAGCAGCTTGGTTTCGTCGGGGGCGGATGGCTACACCTTC. Using reference TRBV5-1 and TRBJ1-2 for the parts outside the CDR3, the full variable domain is KAGVTQTPRYLIKTRGQQVTLSCSPISGHRSVSWYQQTPGQGLQFLFEYFSETQRNKGNFPGRFSGRQFSNSRSEMNVSTLELGDSALYLCASSLVSSGADGYTFGSGTRLTVV.

Regarding this clone: The same CDR3 also results from other DNA sequences found in this sample. This chain uses TRBV11-2 with TRBJ2-3; tentatively, D is TRBD2 (5 bases). The V end was cut by 1 base, the J end by 3 bases, with 5 bases between. This CDR3 region has 13 residues. The germline V gene has CDR1 SGHAT and CDR2 FQNNGV. The CDR3: CASSLGGTDTQYF. In nucleotides, the CDR3 is TGTGCCAGCAGCTTAGGAGGGACAGATACGCAGTATTTT.

This clone was picked up one time. The rearrangement uses TRBV28 and TRBJ1-5, with 7 bases identical to TRBD1. There are 15 residues in the CDR3. Germline CDR1 MDHEN, CDR2 SYDVKM. Trimming took 6 bases from V and 7 from J; bases not matched to a gene: 12. For the CDR3, the DNA is TGTGCCAGCAGACGCACAGGGGCTCTCGGACAGCCCCAGCATTTT. Its protein is CASRRTGALGQPQHF.

The J gene is TRBJ2-6, the V gene TRBV11-2; 9 positions match TRBD1. Germline values: CDR1 SGHAT, CDR2 FQNNGV. Trimming at V came to 3 bases and at J to 3 bases, leaving 6 bases not matched to a gene. CDR3 length: 17 amino acids. The CDR3 coding sequence is TGTGCCAGCAGCTTTCAACAGGGGGCAGTTGGGGCCAACGTCCTGACTTTC. Its protein product is CASSFQQGAVGANVLTF.

This clone was seen more than once but under ten times. The V and J genes are TRBV21-1 and TRBJ1-1; TRBD1, the table's D call, lacks a check against the DNA. TRBV21-1 is noted as a pseudogene. This CDR3 spans 17 amino acids. As DNA, the CDR3 is TGTGCCAGCAGCACAGGGTCGTACTGGAAAATGAACACTGAAGCTTTCTTT. Its protein product is CASSTGSYWKMNTEAFF.

This sequence joins TRBV5-4 and TRBJ2-3, with a weak D call TRBD2 (6 bases). CDR1 and CDR2 (germline): SGHNT, YYREEE (reference sequence). The CDR3 is 16 amino acids. Trimming removed 4 bases at V and 1 base at J, with 16 bases between. CDR3 nucleotide sequence: TGTGCCAGCAGCCAAGCAGGGAGGACGGGCACAGATACGCAGTATTTT. Translated: CASSQAGRTGTDTQYF. The complete variable domain, with remaining parts taken from reference TRBV5-4 and TRBJ2-3, reads ETGVTQSPTHLIKTRGQQVTLRCSSQSGHNTVSWYQQALGQGPQFIFQYYREEENGRGNFPPRFSGLQFPNYSSELNVNALELDDSALYLCASSQAGRTGTDTQYFGPGTRLTVL.